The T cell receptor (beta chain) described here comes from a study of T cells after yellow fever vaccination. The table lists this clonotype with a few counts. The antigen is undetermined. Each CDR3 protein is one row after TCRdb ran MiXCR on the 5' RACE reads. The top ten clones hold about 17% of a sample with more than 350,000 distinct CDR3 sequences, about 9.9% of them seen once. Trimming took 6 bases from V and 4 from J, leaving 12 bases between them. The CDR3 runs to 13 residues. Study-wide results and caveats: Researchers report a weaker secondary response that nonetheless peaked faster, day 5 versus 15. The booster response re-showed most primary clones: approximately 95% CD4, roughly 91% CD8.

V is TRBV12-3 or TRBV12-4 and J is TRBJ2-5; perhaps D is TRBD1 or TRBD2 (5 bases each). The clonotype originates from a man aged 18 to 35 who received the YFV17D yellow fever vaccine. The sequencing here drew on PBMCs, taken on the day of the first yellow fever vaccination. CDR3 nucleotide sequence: TGTGCCAGCAGATCGGGACGGATAGAGACCCAGTACTTC. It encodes CASRSGRIETQYF.